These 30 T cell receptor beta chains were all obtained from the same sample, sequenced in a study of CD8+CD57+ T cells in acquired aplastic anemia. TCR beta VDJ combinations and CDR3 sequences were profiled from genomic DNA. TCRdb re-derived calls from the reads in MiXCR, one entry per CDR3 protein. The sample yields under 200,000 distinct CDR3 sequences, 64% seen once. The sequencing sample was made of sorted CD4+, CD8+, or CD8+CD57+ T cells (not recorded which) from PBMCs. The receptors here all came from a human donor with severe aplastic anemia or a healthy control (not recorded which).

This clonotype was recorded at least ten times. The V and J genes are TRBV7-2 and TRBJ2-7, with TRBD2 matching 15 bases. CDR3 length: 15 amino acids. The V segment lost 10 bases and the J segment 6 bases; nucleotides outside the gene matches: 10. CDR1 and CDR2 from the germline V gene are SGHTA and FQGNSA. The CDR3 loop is CATAHGLAGGREQYF. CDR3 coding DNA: TGTGCCACCGCTCACGGACTAGCGGGGGGGCGCGAGCAGTACTTC.

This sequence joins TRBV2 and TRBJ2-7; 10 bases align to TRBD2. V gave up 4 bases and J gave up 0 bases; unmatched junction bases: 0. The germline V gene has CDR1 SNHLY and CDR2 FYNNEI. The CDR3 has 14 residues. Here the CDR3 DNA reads TGTGCCAGCAGTGGGACTAGCGGCTCCTACGAGCAGTACTTC. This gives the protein CASSGTSGSYEQYF.

In DNA, the CDR3 is TGTGCCAGCAGCTTCTGGACCTACGAGCAGTACTTC. It is translated as CASSFWTYEQYF. The rearrangement links TRBV5-6 to TRBJ2-7; the D is unclear. Germline lookup yields CDR1 SGHDT and CDR2 YYEEEE. V lost 2 bases and J 2 bases, leaving 5 bases between the germline ends. This CDR3 comprises 12 residues. Looking up the rest from reference TRBV5-6 and TRBJ2-7 gives the full variable domain: DAGVTQSPTHLIKTRGQQVTLRCSPKSGHDTVSWYQQALGQGPQFIFQYYEEEERQRGNFPDRFSGHQFPNYSSELNVNALLLGDSALYLCASSFWTYEQYFGPGTRLTVT.

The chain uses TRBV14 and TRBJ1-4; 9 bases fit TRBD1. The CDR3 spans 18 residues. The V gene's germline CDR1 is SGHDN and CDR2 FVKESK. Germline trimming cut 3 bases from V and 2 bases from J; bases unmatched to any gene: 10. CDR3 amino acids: CASSQKEQGTGTNEKLFF. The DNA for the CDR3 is TGTGCCAGCAGCCAGAAGGAACAGGGGACAGGGACTAATGAAAAACTGTTTTTT.

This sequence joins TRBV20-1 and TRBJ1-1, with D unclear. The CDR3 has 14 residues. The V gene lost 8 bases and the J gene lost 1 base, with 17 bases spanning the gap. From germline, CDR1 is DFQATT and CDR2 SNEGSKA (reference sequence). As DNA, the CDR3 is TGCAGTACTTTTCCGCCTAGTAGGAACACTGAAGCTTTCTTT. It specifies CSTFPPSRNTEAFF.

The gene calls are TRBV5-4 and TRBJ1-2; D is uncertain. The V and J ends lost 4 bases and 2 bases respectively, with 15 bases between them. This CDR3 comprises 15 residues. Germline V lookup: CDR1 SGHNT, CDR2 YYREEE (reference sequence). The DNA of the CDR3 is TGTGCCAGCAGCCGCCGACAACGGGAAAACTATGGCTACACCTTC. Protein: CASSRRQRENYGYTF.

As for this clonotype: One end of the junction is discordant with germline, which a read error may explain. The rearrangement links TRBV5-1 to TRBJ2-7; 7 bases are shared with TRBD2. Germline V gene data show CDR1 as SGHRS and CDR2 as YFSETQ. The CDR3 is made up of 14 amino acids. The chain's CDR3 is CASSPSQGRRERYF. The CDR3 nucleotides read TGCGCCAGCAGCCCAAGCCAAGGACGGCGGGAGCGGTACTTC.

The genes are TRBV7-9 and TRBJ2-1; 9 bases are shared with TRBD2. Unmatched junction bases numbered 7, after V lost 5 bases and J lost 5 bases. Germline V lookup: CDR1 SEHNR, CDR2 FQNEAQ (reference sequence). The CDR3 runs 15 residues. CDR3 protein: CASSILAGYDNEQFF. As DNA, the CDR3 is TGTGCCAGCAGCATTCTAGCGGGGTATGACAATGAGCAGTTCTTC.

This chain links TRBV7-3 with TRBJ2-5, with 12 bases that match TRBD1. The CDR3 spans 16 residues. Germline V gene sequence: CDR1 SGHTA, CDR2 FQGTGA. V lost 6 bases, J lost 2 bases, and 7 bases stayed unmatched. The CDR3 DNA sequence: TGTGCCAGCAGATCCGGGACAGGGGGCACACAAGAGACCCAGTACTTC. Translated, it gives CASRSGTGGTQETQYF.

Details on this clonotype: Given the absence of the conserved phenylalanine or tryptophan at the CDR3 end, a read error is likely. The chain's CDR3 is CASRSPGLAGGGEQFL. The CDR3 DNA is TGCGCCAGCAGATCTCCCGGGCTAGCGGGAGGCGGTGAGCAGTTCCTC. The rearrangement uses TRBV5-1 and TRBJ2-1; 11 nucleotides match TRBD2. The germline gives CDR1 SGHRS, CDR2 YFSETQ. V trimming: 5 bases; J trimming: 9 bases; junction bases outside the gene matches: 13. This CDR3 is built from 16 residues.

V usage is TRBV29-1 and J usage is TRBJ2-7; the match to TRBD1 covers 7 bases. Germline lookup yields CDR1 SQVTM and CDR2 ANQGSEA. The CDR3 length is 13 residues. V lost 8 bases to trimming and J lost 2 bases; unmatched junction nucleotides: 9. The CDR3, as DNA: TGCAGCCAAGGCAGGGGGAGTACCTACGAGCAGTACTTC. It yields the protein CSQGRGSTYEQYF.

The DNA of the CDR3 is TGTGCCAGCAGCTTTTCCGGGCGCACAGATACGCAGTATTTT. Protein product: CASSFSGRTDTQYF. This sequence joins TRBV7-6 and TRBJ2-3, with D uncertain. Germline V gene sequence: CDR1 SGHVS, CDR2 FNYEAQ. This CDR3 comprises 14 residues. V lost 3 bases and J lost 1, with 8 bases in between.

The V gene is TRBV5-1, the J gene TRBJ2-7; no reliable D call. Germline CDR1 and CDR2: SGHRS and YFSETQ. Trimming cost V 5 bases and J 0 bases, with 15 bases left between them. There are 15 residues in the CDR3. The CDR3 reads CASRPTVDYSYEQYF. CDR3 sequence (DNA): TGCGCCAGCAGACCGACGGTGGATTACTCCTACGAGCAGTACTTC. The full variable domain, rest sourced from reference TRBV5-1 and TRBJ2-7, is KAGVTQTPRYLIKTRGQQVTLSCSPISGHRSVSWYQQTPGQGLQFLFEYFSETQRNKGNFPGRFSGRQFSNSRSEMNVSTLELGDSALYLCASRPTVDYSYEQYFGPGTRLTVT.

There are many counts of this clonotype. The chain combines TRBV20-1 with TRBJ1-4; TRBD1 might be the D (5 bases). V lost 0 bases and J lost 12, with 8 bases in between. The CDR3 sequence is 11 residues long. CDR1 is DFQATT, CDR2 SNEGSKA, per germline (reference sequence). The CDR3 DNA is TGCAGTGCTAGAGAGGGGACGCAACTGTTTTTT. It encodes CSAREGTQLFF.

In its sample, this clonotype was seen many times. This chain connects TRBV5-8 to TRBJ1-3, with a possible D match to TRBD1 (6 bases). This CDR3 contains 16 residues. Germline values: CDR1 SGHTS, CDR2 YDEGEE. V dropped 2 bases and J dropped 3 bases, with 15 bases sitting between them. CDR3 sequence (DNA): TGTGCCAGCAGCTTTAGAGGGGGGGAAGATGGAAACACCATATATTTT. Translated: CASSFRGGEDGNTIYF.

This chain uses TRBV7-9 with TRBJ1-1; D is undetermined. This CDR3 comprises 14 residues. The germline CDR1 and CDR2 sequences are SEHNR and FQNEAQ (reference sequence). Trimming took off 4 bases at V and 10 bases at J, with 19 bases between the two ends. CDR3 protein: CASSSDPRREGAFF. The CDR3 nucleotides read TGTGCCAGCAGCTCAGATCCCCGGAGGGAGGGAGCTTTCTTT.

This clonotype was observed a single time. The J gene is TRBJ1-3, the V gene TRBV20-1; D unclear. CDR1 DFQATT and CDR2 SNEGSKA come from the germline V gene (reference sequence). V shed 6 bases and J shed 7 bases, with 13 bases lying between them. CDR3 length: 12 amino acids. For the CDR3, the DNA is TGCAGTGCCGGACTTAGTGGGAACACCATATATTTT. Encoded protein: CSAGLSGNTIYF.

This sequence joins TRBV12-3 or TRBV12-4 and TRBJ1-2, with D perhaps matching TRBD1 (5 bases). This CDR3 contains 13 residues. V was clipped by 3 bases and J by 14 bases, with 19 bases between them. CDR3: CASSFPGGTGETF. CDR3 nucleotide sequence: TGTGCCAGCAGTTTCCCGGGGGGAACGGGAGAGACCTTC.

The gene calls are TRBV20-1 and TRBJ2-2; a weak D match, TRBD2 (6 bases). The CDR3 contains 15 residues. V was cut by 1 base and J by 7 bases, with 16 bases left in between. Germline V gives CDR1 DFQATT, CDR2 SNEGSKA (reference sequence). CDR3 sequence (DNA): TGCAGTGCTAGAGGGGAGGCCGGGTTTGGCGGGGAGCTGTTTTTT. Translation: CSARGEAGFGGELFF.

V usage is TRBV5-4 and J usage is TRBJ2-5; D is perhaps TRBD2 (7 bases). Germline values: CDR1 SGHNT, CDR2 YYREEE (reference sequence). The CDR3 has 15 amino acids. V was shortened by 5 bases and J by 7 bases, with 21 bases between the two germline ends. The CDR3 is CASSEGGGAGGTQYF. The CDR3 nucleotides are TGTGCCAGCAGTGAAGGGGGGGGGGCAGGAGGGACCCAGTACTTC. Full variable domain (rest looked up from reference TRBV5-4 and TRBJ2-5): ETGVTQSPTHLIKTRGQQVTLRCSSQSGHNTVSWYQQALGQGPQFIFQYYREEENGRGNFPPRFSGLQFPNYSSELNVNALELDDSALYLCASSEGGGAGGTQYFGPGTRLLVL.

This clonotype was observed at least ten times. This chain's CDR3 is CASSLVEGSYEQYF. CDR3 DNA: TGCGCCAGCAGCTTGGTGGAGGGCTCCTACGAGCAGTACTTC. This chain joins TRBV5-1 and TRBJ2-7; tentatively, D is TRBD2 (6 bases). CDR3 size: 14 residues. Germline values: CDR1 SGHRS, CDR2 YFSETQ. Trimming shortened V by 0 bases and J by 0 bases, and 7 bases separated the two germline ends.

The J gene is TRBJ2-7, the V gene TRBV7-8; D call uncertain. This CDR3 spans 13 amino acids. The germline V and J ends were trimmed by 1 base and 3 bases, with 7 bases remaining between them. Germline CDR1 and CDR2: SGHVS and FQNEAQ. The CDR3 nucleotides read TGTGCCAGCAGCTTAGTTTTCGGCTACGAGCAGTACTTC. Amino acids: CASSLVFGYEQYF. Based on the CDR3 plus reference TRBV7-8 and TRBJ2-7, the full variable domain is GAGVSQSPRYKVAKRGQDVALRCDPISGHVSLFWYQQALGQGPEFLTYFQNEAQLDKSGLPSDRFFAERPEGSVSTLKIQRTQQEDSAVYLCASSLVFGYEQYFGPGTRLTVT.

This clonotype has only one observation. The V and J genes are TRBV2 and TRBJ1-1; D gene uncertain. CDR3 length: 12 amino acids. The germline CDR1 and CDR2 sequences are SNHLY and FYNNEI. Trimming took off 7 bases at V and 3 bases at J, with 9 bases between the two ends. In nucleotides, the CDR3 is TGTGCCAGCACCATGAGTTACACTGAAGCTTTCTTT. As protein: CASTMSYTEAFF.

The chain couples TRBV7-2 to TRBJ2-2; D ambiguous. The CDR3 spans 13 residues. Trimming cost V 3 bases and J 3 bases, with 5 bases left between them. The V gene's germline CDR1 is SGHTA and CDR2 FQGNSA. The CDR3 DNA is TGTGCCAGCAGCTTTGCGTACACCGGGGAGCTGTTTTTT. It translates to CASSFAYTGELFF.

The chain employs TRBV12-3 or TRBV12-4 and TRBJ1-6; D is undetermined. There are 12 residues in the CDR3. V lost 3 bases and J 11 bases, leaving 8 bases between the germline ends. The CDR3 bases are TGTGCCAGCAGTTTTGCCCTGCCACCCCTCCACTTT. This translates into CASSFALPPLHF.

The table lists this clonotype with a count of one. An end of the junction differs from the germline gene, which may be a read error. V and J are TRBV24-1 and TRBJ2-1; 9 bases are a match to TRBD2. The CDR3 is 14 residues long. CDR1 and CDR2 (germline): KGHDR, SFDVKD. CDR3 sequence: CASSSGSSYNEEFF. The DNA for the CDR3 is TGTGCCAGTAGTAGCGGGAGCTCCTACAATGAGGAGTTCTTC.

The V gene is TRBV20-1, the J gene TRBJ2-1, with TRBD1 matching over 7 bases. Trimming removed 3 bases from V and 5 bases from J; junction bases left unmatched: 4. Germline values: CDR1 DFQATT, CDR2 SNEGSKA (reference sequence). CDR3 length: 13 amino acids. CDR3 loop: CSASPTGNNEQFF. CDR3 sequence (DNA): TGCAGTGCTAGTCCGACAGGGAACAATGAGCAGTTCTTC.

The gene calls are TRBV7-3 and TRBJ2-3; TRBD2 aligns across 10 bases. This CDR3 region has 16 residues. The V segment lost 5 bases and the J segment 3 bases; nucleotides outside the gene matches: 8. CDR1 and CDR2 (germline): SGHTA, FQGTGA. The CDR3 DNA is TGTGCCAGCAGCGGTAGCGGGACTAGCGTGACAGATACGCAGTATTTT. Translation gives CASSGSGTSVTDTQYF.

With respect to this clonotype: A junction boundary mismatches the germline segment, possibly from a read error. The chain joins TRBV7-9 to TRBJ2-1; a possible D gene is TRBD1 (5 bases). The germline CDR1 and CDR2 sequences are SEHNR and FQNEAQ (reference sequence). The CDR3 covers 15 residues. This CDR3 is CASSPAQGSYNEQFF. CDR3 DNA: TGTGCTAGCAGCCCGGCCCAGGGTAGCTACAATGAGCAGTTCTTC.

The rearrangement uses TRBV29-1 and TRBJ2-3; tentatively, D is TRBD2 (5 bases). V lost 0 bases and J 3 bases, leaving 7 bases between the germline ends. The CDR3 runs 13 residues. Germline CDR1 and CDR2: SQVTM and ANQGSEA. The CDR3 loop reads CSVEERRTDTQYF. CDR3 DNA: TGCAGCGTTGAAGAAAGGAGGACAGATACGCAGTATTTT.